A single sample is the source of the 8 T cell receptor beta chains below, sequenced in a study of PD-1 blockade in classical Hodgkin lymphoma. Profiled with immunoSEQ multiplex PCR; TCRdb holds only in-frame clones, not every one. This sample has more than 35,000 clones; over 60% occur once, and the top ten carry 11%. Every patient was affected by relapse after autologous stem cell transplantation, while exposure to brentuximab vedotin was not uniform. The sample was peripheral blood mononuclear cells (PBMCs), taken at baseline. These receptors were taken from a human donor with classical Hodgkin lymphoma.

The count of this clone is one. This sequence joins TRBV7-2 and TRBJ2-3, with D maybe TRBD2 (6 bases). The CDR3 has 14 residues. With 3 bases removed from V and 8 bases from J, the gap between germline ends came to 15 bases. Germline V lookup: CDR1 SGHTA, CDR2 FQGNSA. In DNA form, the CDR3 reads TGTGCCAGCAGCTTCGGGCTAGCAGCGGGTACGCAGTATTTT. Residues: CASSFGLAAGTQYF.

This chain uses TRBV9 with TRBJ2-2; the match to TRBD1 covers 7 bases. Per the germline V gene, CDR1 is SGDLS and CDR2 is YYNGEE. J gave up 3 bases and V 5 bases, and 4 bases lay outside the gene matches. The CDR3 is made up of 14 amino acids. This CDR3 is CASSLGQYTGELFF. The CDR3 DNA reads TGTGCCAGCAGTTTGGGACAGTACACCGGGGAGCTGTTTTTT.

Ten or more counts support this clone. This chain links TRBV23-1 with TRBJ2-4; D remains ambiguous. TRBV23-1 is an ORF, and what it does is uncertain. V gave up 4 bases and J gave up 2 bases, with 12 bases separating them. This CDR3 has 15 residues. The CDR3 sequence is CASSPPWDPKNIQYF. The CDR3 DNA sequence: TGCGCCAGCAGTCCCCCCTGGGATCCCAAAAACATTCAGTACTTC.

The gene calls are TRBV7-2 and TRBJ1-2, with 11 bases that match TRBD1. Per germline, CDR1 SGHTA and CDR2 FQGNSA. J lost 0 bases, V lost 5 bases, and 8 bases had no gene match. This CDR3 spans 17 amino acids. The CDR3 bases are TGTGCCAGCAGCCCAGGACAGGGGGCGCCGGCTAACTATGGCTACACCTTC. Translating it yields CASSPGQGAPANYGYTF.

V and J are TRBV10-3 and TRBJ2-7; TRBD2 aligns across 11 bases. CDR3 length: 16 amino acids. V lost 6 bases to trimming and J lost 4 bases; unmatched junction nucleotides: 11. CDR1 and CDR2 (germline): ENHRY, SYGVKD. This CDR3 reads CAIRNISGRAVYEQYF. Here the CDR3 DNA reads TGTGCCATCAGGAATATTAGCGGGAGGGCCGTATACGAGCAGTACTTC.

The chain employs TRBV6-5 and TRBJ2-7; maybe TRBD1 (5 bases). Germline lookup yields CDR1 MNHEY and CDR2 SVGAGI. V lost 0 bases and J lost 0, with 9 bases in between. CDR3 size: 15 residues. CDR3 sequence (DNA): TGTGCCAGCAGTTACTCGATCCAGGGCTCCTACGAGCAGTACTTC. Residues: CASSYSIQGSYEQYF.

V and J are TRBV5-4 and TRBJ2-3; 11 bases map to TRBD2. After removal of 3 bases from V and 3 bases from J, the junction contained 6 bases not matched to a gene. Germline-derived CDR1 and CDR2 are SGHNT and YYREEE (reference sequence). The CDR3 sequence is 16 residues long. The CDR3 region has the DNA TGTGCCAGCAGCTCCCCCTTAGCGGGAGGGACAGATACGCAGTATTTT. Translating gives CASSSPLAGGTDTQYF.

J is TRBJ2-7 and V is TRBV6-6; possibly TRBD1 or TRBD2 for D (5 bases each). V dropped 7 bases and J dropped 6 bases, with 10 bases sitting between them. CDR3 length equals 11 residues. The germline CDR1 and CDR2 sequences are MNHNY and SVGAGI (reference sequence). The CDR3 reads CASKMGPEQYF. CDR3 DNA sequence: TGTGCCAGCAAGATGGGACCCGAGCAGTACTTC.